This T cell receptor (beta chain) was sequenced in a study of cytomegalovirus exposure and HLA in healthy donors. The PCR ran on 60 Vbeta and 13 Jbeta primers. Only in-frame clones appear in the TCRdb table, and some are missing; sequencing was by immunoSEQ multiplex PCR. The data contain about 140,000 clones, roughly three quarters of them singletons. This clone turned up a few times. As yet, its antigen is unknown. Germline lookup yields CDR1 MGHRA and CDR2 YSYEKL. CDR3 length: 17 amino acids. Trimming removed 4 bases from V and 0 bases from J, with 15 bases in between. Study-level findings and limits: Later analysis associated a missense DCLRE1C variant with TCR beta V- and J-gene trimming. Reportedly, a later analysis found an Asian-associated ancestry cluster had fewer N-insertions than the approximately 640-donor mean. Most TCR sequences showed up rarely, but some public TCRs showed up in many donors. In a later analysis, several top co-occurrence clusters appeared linked to parvovirus B19, influenza, CMV and Epstein-Barr virus.

The sequenced material came from PBMCs. This chain links TRBV4-1 with TRBJ2-2; D is possibly TRBD1 (6 bases). This sequence was found in a male donor in good health and CMV-seronegative. The CDR3 region has the DNA TGCGCCAGCAGCCTTATGGTAGGACAGTCGAACACCGGGGAGCTGTTTTTT. Translating gives CASSLMVGQSNTGELFF.